These 17 T cell receptor beta chains were sequenced from one sample in a study of cytomegalovirus exposure and HLA in healthy donors. The PCR contained 60 Vbeta and 13 Jbeta primers. Clones were sequenced by immunoSEQ multiplex PCR, and TCRdb holds only the in-frame ones, with some missing. The table has more than 70,000 clones, about three quarters seen once; the top ten hold around 3.1%. Sequencing was carried out using PBMCs. These TCRs come from a man aged 45-65 years in good health and CMV-seropositive.

V and J are TRBV7-3 and TRBJ2-1, with D unclear. V was clipped by 0 bases and J by 10 bases, with 10 bases between them. The germline CDR1 and CDR2 sequences are SGHTA and FQGTGA. There are 13 residues in the CDR3. CDR3 region: CASSLTSSREQFF. Written as DNA, the CDR3 is TGTGCCAGCAGCTTAACCTCAAGTCGGGAGCAGTTCTTC.

The V and J genes are TRBV6-1 and TRBJ2-7; a possible D gene is TRBD1 (7 bases). From germline, CDR1 is MNHNS and CDR2 SASEGT. Trimming left V 7 bases short and J 3 bases short, with 19 bases between. The CDR3 is 15 amino acids. The CDR3, as DNA: TGTGCCAGCACGGGCGGGACAGAAGAAAACTACGAGCAGTACTTC. This sequence encodes CASTGGTEENYEQYF.

The CDR3 is CASSRMDSQPDGYTF. The CDR3 nucleotides read TGTGCCAGCAGCCGAATGGACAGCCAGCCTGATGGCTACACCTTC. The chain links TRBV14 to TRBJ1-2; tentative D call: TRBD1 (6 bases). This CDR3 is built from 15 residues. Trimming cost V 4 bases and J 6 bases, with 18 bases left between them. Germline CDR1 SGHDN, CDR2 FVKESK. Full variable domain (outside the CDR3, taken from reference TRBV14 and TRBJ1-2): EAGVTQFPSHSVIEKGQTVTLRCDPISGHDNLYWYRRVMGKEIKFLLHFVKESKQDESGMPNNRFLAERTGGTYSTLKVQPAELEDSGVYFCASSRMDSQPDGYTFGSGTRLTVV.

The gene calls are TRBV7-9 and TRBJ2-1; TRBD2 matches 9 bases. J was trimmed by 2 bases and V by 4 bases; bases with no gene match: 3. The CDR3 consists of 15 residues. Germline CDR1 reads SEHNR; CDR2 reads FQNEAQ (reference sequence). The CDR3 nucleotides are TGTGCCAGCAGCTACCTAGCGGGAACCTACAATGAGCAGTTCTTC. As protein: CASSYLAGTYNEQFF.

J is TRBJ1-5 and V is TRBV12-5, with 7 bases that match TRBD1. V lost 5 bases, J lost 0 bases, and 4 bases stayed unmatched. Germline lookup yields CDR1 LGHNT and CDR2 FRNRAP. The CDR3 is made up of 15 amino acids. CDR3 protein: CASGPGTASNQPQHF. DNA of the CDR3: TGTGCTAGTGGTCCCGGGACAGCTAGCAATCAGCCCCAGCATTTT.

This chain links TRBV7-2 with TRBJ2-1; tentatively, D is TRBD1 (5 bases). CDR3 length: 13 residues. Germline assignment: CDR1 SGHTA and CDR2 FQGNSA. Trimming pared 1 base from V and 10 bases from J, leaving 11 bases between. CDR3 in DNA: TGTGCCAGCAGCTTAGGGGGCGGTATCGAGCAGTTCTTC. Its translation: CASSLGGGIEQFF.

The gene calls are TRBV19 and TRBJ1-2; D is possibly TRBD1 (5 bases). V was clipped by 4 bases and J by 4 bases, with 16 bases between them. The length of the CDR3 is 15 residues. CDR1 is LNHDA and CDR2 is SQIVND in the germline V gene (reference sequence). This CDR3 reads CASSTGTPNSYGYTF. The CDR3 nucleotides are TGTGCCAGTAGTACCGGGACTCCGAATTCCTATGGCTACACCTTC.

The chain couples TRBV6-5 to TRBJ1-4; D may be TRBD1 (5 bases). CDR1 is MNHEY, CDR2 SVGAGI, per germline. This CDR3 has 16 residues. The V gene lost 0 bases and the J gene lost 7 bases, with 15 bases spanning the gap. The CDR3: CASSYSGPIAGEKLFF. The DNA of the CDR3 is TGTGCCAGCAGTTACTCGGGGCCCATAGCGGGTGAAAAACTGTTTTTT.

The chain employs TRBV2 and TRBJ1-2, with 7 bases identical to TRBD1. The CDR3 runs 13 residues. V trimming: 9 bases; J trimming: 7 bases; junction bases outside the gene matches: 11. Looked up from germline, CDR1 is SNHLY and CDR2 is FYNNEI. The CDR3 sequence is CASRQGMIGGYTF. As DNA, the CDR3 is TGTGCCAGTCGACAGGGAATGATAGGTGGCTACACCTTC.

This clone was observed once. The CDR3 coding sequence is TGTGCCAGCTCGCTGCTAGGAGAGACCTCCTACGAGCAGTACTTC. Its translation: CASSLLGETSYEQYF. J is TRBJ2-5 and V is TRBV18; no clear D gene. Gene TRBJ2-7 matches the end of the DNA better, so the J call may be wrong. Germline V gene lookup returns CDR1 KGHSH and CDR2 LQKENI. The CDR3 length is 15 residues.

This clone was seen once. The rearrangement uses TRBV11-1 and TRBJ1-4; 7 nucleotides agree with TRBD1. V lost 5 bases, J lost 3 bases, and 3 bases stayed unmatched. Germline lookup yields CDR1 SGHAT and CDR2 FQDESV (reference sequence). The CDR3 is made up of 14 amino acids. The CDR3 here is CASSRQGPNEKLFF. CDR3 in DNA: TGTGCCAGCAGCCGACAGGGCCCTAATGAAAAACTGTTTTTT.

The chain employs TRBV10-3 and TRBJ2-2, with TRBD1 identical over 10 bases. CDR3 length equals 18 residues. V lost 3 bases, J lost 0 bases, and 7 bases stayed unmatched. CDR1 is ENHRY, CDR2 SYGVKD, per germline. This CDR3 is CAISDWSTGGANTGELFF. The CDR3 DNA is TGTGCCATCAGTGATTGGTCGACAGGGGGCGCGAACACCGGGGAGCTGTTTTTT.

The chain is built from TRBV9 and TRBJ2-7; 11 bases are shared with TRBD2. The J segment lost 6 bases and the V segment lost 0 bases, leaving 5 bases of the junction unmatched. The CDR3 extends over 15 amino acids. Germline-derived CDR1 and CDR2 are SGDLS and YYNGEE. The CDR3 sequence is CASSVGILAGVEQYF. The CDR3 DNA follows: TGTGCCAGCAGCGTAGGAATACTAGCGGGAGTCGAGCAGTACTTC. Supplemented by reference TRBV9 and TRBJ2-7, the full variable domain reads DSGVTQTPKHLITATGQRVTLRCSPRSGDLSVYWYQQSLDQGLQFLIQYYNGEERAKGNILERFSAQQFPDLHSELNLSSLELGDSALYFCASSVGILAGVEQYFGPGTRLTVT.

This clone was seen more than once but under ten times. V and J are TRBV7-8 and TRBJ1-1; no firm D call. Germline V gene sequence: CDR1 SGHVS, CDR2 FQNEAQ. The CDR3 is 13 residues long. V gave up 5 bases and J gave up 2 bases, with 9 bases separating them. The CDR3 reads CASSRTVNTEAFF. CDR3 in DNA: TGTGCCAGCAGCCGAACGGTTAACACTGAAGCTTTCTTT.

The genes are TRBV11-3 and TRBJ2-1, with unresolved D. Germline loops: CDR1 SGHNT, CDR2 YENEEA. Trimming left V 1 base short and J 2 bases short, with 3 bases between. CDR3 length: 13 amino acids. The DNA for the CDR3 is TGTGCCAGCAGCTTAGCCGCCTACAATGAGCAGTTCTTC. This codes for CASSLAAYNEQFF.

This chain connects TRBV29-1 to TRBJ2-2, with 10 bases that match TRBD1. Germline V gene data show CDR1 as SQVTM and CDR2 as ANQGSEA. The CDR3 consists of 16 residues. V was clipped by 7 bases and J by 4 bases; unmatched bases: 12. The CDR3 sequence: CSADRGQGSSTGELFF. DNA of the CDR3: TGCAGCGCCGACCGGGGACAGGGGAGTTCCACCGGGGAGCTGTTTTTT.

The rearrangement joins TRBV5-6 to TRBJ2-5, with 8 bases that match TRBD2. There are 16 residues in the CDR3. Germline lookup yields CDR1 SGHDT and CDR2 YYEEEE. V dropped 4 bases and J dropped 5; count of bases not matched to a gene: 13. This chain's CDR3 is CASSPGPSGSRETQYF. The CDR3 region has the DNA TGTGCCAGCAGCCCAGGGCCTAGCGGGTCACGGGAGACCCAGTACTTC.